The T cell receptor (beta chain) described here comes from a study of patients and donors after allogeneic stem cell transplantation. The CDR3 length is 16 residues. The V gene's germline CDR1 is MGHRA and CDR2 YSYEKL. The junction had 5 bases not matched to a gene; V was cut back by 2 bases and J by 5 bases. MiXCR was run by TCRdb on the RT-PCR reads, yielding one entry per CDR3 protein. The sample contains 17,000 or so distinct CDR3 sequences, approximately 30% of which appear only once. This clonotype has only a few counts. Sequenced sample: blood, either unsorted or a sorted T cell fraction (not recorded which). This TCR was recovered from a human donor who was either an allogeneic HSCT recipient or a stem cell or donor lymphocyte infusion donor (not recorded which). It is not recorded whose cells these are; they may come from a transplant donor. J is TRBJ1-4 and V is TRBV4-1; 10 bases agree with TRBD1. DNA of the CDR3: TGCGCCAGCAGCCAAAGGCCGGGACAGGGGAATGAAAAACTGTTTTTT. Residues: CASSQRPGQGNEKLFF.